Listed below are T cell receptor beta chains from one sample, sequenced in a study of shared clonotypes between healthy human individuals. Method: immunoSEQ multiplex PCR; TCRdb's copy keeps in-frame clones and lacks some. The data hold about 1.1 million clones, with 60% to 85% observed a single time. The sample consisted of memory CD4+ T cells from PBMCs. All receptors derive from a man aged 18 to 30 in good health. Some clones in this sample may be carry-over from other donors' samples. Each CDR3 is given without its conserved first and last residue.

CDR3aa: ASRLARTGQATYEQY
j_gene: TRBJ2-7
v_gene: TRBV12-2
len: 15

CDR3aa: ASSRTGAYGYT
j_gene: TRBJ1-2
v_gene: TRBV2
len: 11

CDR3aa: ASSLRLAPLSEQF
j_gene: TRBJ2-1
v_gene: TRBV11-2
len: 13

CDR3aa: ASSLLQGGTNTEAF
j_gene: TRBJ1-1
v_gene: TRBV28
len: 14

CDR3aa: ASSVTGTGDLDTEAF
j_gene: TRBJ1-1
v_gene: TRBV9
len: 15

CDR3aa: ASAGAAQETQY
j_gene: TRBJ2-5
v_gene: TRBV9
len: 11

CDR3aa: ATSLRGGYT
j_gene: TRBJ1-2
v_gene: TRBV15
len: 9

CDR3aa: ASSLNFDTGELF
j_gene: TRBJ2-2
v_gene: TRBV11-2
len: 12

CDR3aa: ASSPPSTRQETQY
j_gene: TRBJ2-5
v_gene: TRBV18
len: 13

CDR3aa: ASSEKLAGTSSYEQY
j_gene: TRBJ2-7
v_gene: TRBV10-1
len: 15

CDR3aa: ASSQTGAFQETQY
j_gene: TRBJ2-5
v_gene: TRBV4-1
len: 13

CDR3aa: ASSQDHVTAYEQY
j_gene: TRBJ2-7
v_gene: TRBV4-1
len: 13

CDR3aa: AWRDRNTGANVLT
j_gene: TRBJ2-6
v_gene: TRBV30
len: 13

CDR3aa: ASSEARPAAQY
j_gene: TRBJ2-5
v_gene: TRBV18
len: 11

CDR3aa: AWRLGGQLNRWNTEAF
j_gene: TRBJ1-1
v_gene: TRBV30
len: 16

CDR3aa: ASSLAGGQVEKLF
j_gene: TRBJ1-4
v_gene: TRBV5-1
len: 13

CDR3aa: ASSDQPRISGNTIY
j_gene: TRBJ1-3
v_gene: TRBV4-2
len: 14

CDR3aa: ASSSTTGTVYGYT
j_gene: TRBJ1-2
v_gene: TRBV5-1
len: 13

CDR3aa: ASSPRRSPRETQY
j_gene: TRBJ2-5
v_gene: TRBV7-6
len: 13

CDR3aa: ASSYSRGGEAF
j_gene: TRBJ1-1
v_gene: TRBV6-5
len: 11

CDR3aa: SLRGDTDTQY
j_gene: TRBJ2-3
v_gene: TRBV29-1
len: 10

CDR3aa: ASSLQVGGADTIY
j_gene: TRBJ1-3
v_gene: TRBV9
len: 13

CDR3aa: ASSSALREGSQF
j_gene: TRBJ2-1
v_gene: TRBV7-6
len: 12

CDR3aa: ASSQEYTTGGRGYT
j_gene: TRBJ1-2
v_gene: TRBV4-2
len: 14

CDR3aa: ASSLGPETYGYT
j_gene: TRBJ1-2
v_gene: TRBV28
len: 12

CDR3aa: ASSEFNEQF
j_gene: TRBJ2-1
v_gene: TRBV5-4
len: 9

CDR3aa: ASRPGTGLYEQY
j_gene: TRBJ2-7
v_gene: TRBV28
len: 12

CDR3aa: ASIKVLGTGGPEQY
j_gene: TRBJ2-7
v_gene: TRBV6-7
len: 14

CDR3aa: ASSYLGTNWEQY
j_gene: TRBJ2-7
v_gene: TRBV7-9
len: 12

CDR3aa: ASSEAGTGSYGYT
j_gene: TRBJ1-2
v_gene: TRBV6-1
len: 13

CDR3aa: ATSRQLNSNQPQH
j_gene: TRBJ1-5
v_gene: TRBV15
len: 13

CDR3aa: ASSSSGNSYEQY
j_gene: TRBJ2-7
v_gene: TRBV7-6
len: 12

CDR3aa: SVSSRVNTEAF
j_gene: TRBJ1-1
v_gene: TRBV29-1
len: 11

CDR3aa: ASSPEKIGNTIY
j_gene: TRBJ1-3
v_gene: TRBV2
len: 12

CDR3aa: ASTRQGGYGYT
j_gene: TRBJ1-2
v_gene: TRBV6-5
len: 11

CDR3aa: ASSSDRLGPQH
j_gene: TRBJ1-5
v_gene: TRBV7-2
len: 11

CDR3aa: ASSVEVSGETQY
j_gene: TRBJ2-5
v_gene: TRBV9
len: 12

CDR3aa: ASSDTGLGQDTQY
j_gene: TRBJ2-3
v_gene: TRBV6-4
len: 13

CDR3aa: ASSSTFRAEQY
j_gene: TRBJ2-7
v_gene: TRBV5-4
len: 11

CDR3aa: ASSPMSVRVGDQPQH
j_gene: TRBJ1-5
v_gene: TRBV18
len: 15

CDR3aa: ASSLVRVGTEAF
j_gene: TRBJ1-1
v_gene: TRBV7-2
len: 12

CDR3aa: ASMREGDTEAF
j_gene: TRBJ1-1
v_gene: TRBV5-5
len: 11

CDR3aa: ASSQDYTGNTEAF
j_gene: TRBJ1-1
v_gene: TRBV4-2
len: 13

CDR3aa: ASSFGAGRATNEKLF
j_gene: TRBJ1-4
v_gene: TRBV9
len: 15

CDR3aa: ASSSPLAGGPYEQY
j_gene: TRBJ2-7
v_gene: TRBV5-4
len: 14

CDR3aa: ASSYDLGGGNEQF
j_gene: TRBJ2-1
v_gene: TRBV6-5
len: 13

CDR3aa: SVEVGNNRVYGYT
j_gene: TRBJ1-2
v_gene: TRBV29-1
len: 13

CDR3aa: ASSLVSTGVGEQY
j_gene: TRBJ2-7
v_gene: TRBV11-2
len: 13

CDR3aa: ASSPASQGLNYEQY
j_gene: TRBJ2-7
v_gene: TRBV6-6
len: 14

CDR3aa: ASSLDIGTNYGYT
j_gene: TRBJ1-2
v_gene: TRBV5-1
len: 13

CDR3aa: ASSKQPRETQY
j_gene: TRBJ2-5
v_gene: TRBV28
len: 11

CDR3aa: ASSVGPRGLALYNEQF
j_gene: TRBJ2-1
v_gene: TRBV9
len: 16

CDR3aa: ASSLGRLHQETQY
j_gene: TRBJ2-5
v_gene: TRBV5-1
len: 13

CDR3aa: AWSWTSANTEAF
j_gene: TRBJ1-1
v_gene: TRBV30
len: 12